One sample yielded the 8 T cell receptor beta chains listed below, sequenced in a study of cytomegalovirus exposure and HLA in healthy donors. A multiplex PCR was run with 60 Vbeta primers and 13 Jbeta primers. Repertoires were generated with immunoSEQ multiplex PCR, while TCRdb's copy carries only in-frame clones and drops some. The sample holds 170,000 or so clones, just under 85% seen once. The sample comprised PBMCs. Receptors were obtained from a girl aged 10 to 17 in good health and CMV-seropositive.

This chain connects TRBV21-1 to TRBJ2-4; the table assigns TRBD1, which was not confirmed against the DNA. TRBV21-1 is marked as a pseudogene. CDR3 size: 17 residues. CDR3 amino acids: CASSIRQGGRYENIQYF. In DNA form, the CDR3 reads TGTGCCAGCAGCATACGACAGGGAGGTCGGTACGAAAACATTCAGTACTTC.

This chain joins TRBV6-5 and TRBJ1-1, with D possibly being TRBD1 (6 bases). The CDR3 consists of 14 residues. V dropped 0 bases and J dropped 5 bases, with 10 bases sitting between them. Germline assignment: CDR1 MNHEY and CDR2 SVGAGI. The CDR3 is CASSYSGGRTEAFF. For the CDR3, the DNA is TGTGCCAGCAGTTACTCCGGGGGGCGGACTGAAGCTTTCTTT.

This clone was counted a single time. The chain has TRBV7-8 and TRBJ1-2; 10 bases are a match to TRBD1. The ends lost 1 base at V and 2 bases at J; junction bases unmatched: 4. The CDR3 length is 16 residues. The V gene's germline CDR1 is SGHVS and CDR2 FQNEAQ. CDR3 in amino acids: CASSLGQGQGNYGYTF. The CDR3 nucleotides are TGTGCCAGCAGCTTAGGTCAGGGACAGGGGAACTATGGCTACACCTTC.

This chain joins TRBV28 and TRBJ1-2; 9 bases are a match to TRBD1. J lost 4 bases, V lost 6 bases, and 12 bases had no gene match. The germline V gene has CDR1 MDHEN and CDR2 SYDVKM. The CDR3 contains 16 residues. CDR3 sequence reads: CASSYIPGQGFYGYTF. DNA of the CDR3: TGTGCCAGCAGCTATATACCGGGACAGGGATTCTATGGCTACACCTTC.

This clone was recorded once. This sequence joins TRBV19 and TRBJ1-5; D unresolved. CDR1 and CDR2 (germline): LNHDA, SQIVND (reference sequence). Trimming removed 1 base at V and 4 bases at J, with 2 bases between. CDR3 size: 12 residues. In nucleotides, the CDR3 is TGTGCCAGTAGTATAGCAAATCAGCCCCAGCATTTT. It encodes CASSIANQPQHF.

This sequence joins TRBV4-1 and TRBJ1-1; D remains unclear. Germline V gives CDR1 MGHRA, CDR2 YSYEKL. V shed 3 bases and J shed 1 base, with 6 bases lying between them. The CDR3 sequence is 13 residues long. This chain's CDR3 is CASSQTPNTEAFF. As DNA, the CDR3 is TGCGCCAGCAGCCAGACACCGAACACTGAAGCTTTCTTT.

As DNA, the CDR3 is TGTGCCAGCTCGCCAGGGTTGCAGGAGAACACTGAAGCTTTCTTT. Translated, it gives CASSPGLQENTEAFF. V and J are TRBV18 and TRBJ1-1; TRBD1 is a possible D gene (5 bases). V shed 6 bases and J shed 1 base, with 15 bases lying between them. Germline loops: CDR1 KGHSH, CDR2 LQKENI. The CDR3 extends over 15 amino acids. The whole variable domain, remainder taken from reference TRBV18 and TRBJ1-1, is NAGVMQNPRHLVRRRGQEARLRCSPMKGHSHVYWYRQLPEEGLKFMVYLQKENIIDESGMPKERFSAEFPKEGPSILRIQQVVRGDSAAYFCASSPGLQENTEAFFGQGTRLTVV.

The chain carries TRBV5-1 and TRBJ1-2; 8 bases agree with TRBD1. This CDR3 region has 15 residues. CDR1 SGHRS and CDR2 YFSETQ come from the germline V gene. With 4 bases clipped from V and 2 bases from J, the junction kept 7 bases outside the gene matches. The CDR3 loop is CASSHGDRTNYGYTF. The CDR3 DNA reads TGCGCCAGCAGCCACGGGGACAGGACAAACTATGGCTACACCTTC.